These T cell receptor beta chains were read from a single sample in a study. TCRdb re-called the 5' RACE reads with MiXCR, one entry per CDR3 protein. The sample gives 50,000 to 70,000 distinct CDR3 sequences, less than 25% of which show up once; around 3.2% is in the top ten. The sequencing sample was made of tumor-infiltrating Tregs sorted from the breast tumor. These receptors originate from a female donor with breast cancer. Both conserved end residues are part of each CDR3. The D gene is left open where the match is weak. Size is stated for part of the rows, as once, few or many counts, or as a class when the clone is expanded.

clone_size: few; v_call: TRBV7-8; d_call: -; j_call: TRBJ1-4; cdr3_nt: TGTGCCAGCAGCTTACGGGAGGCACTGTTTTTT; cdr3_aa: CASSLREALFF
clone_size: few; v_call: TRBV5-6; d_call: TRBD1; j_call: TRBJ2-2; cdr3_nt: TGTGCCAGTACAGGGGAATCCGGGGAGCTGTTTTTT; cdr3_aa: CASTGESGELFF
clone_size: -; v_call: TRBV20-1; d_call: TRBD2; j_call: TRBJ2-1; cdr3_nt: TGCAGTGCTAGAACCCTAGCGGGAGGGGACAATGAGCAGTTCTTC; cdr3_aa: CSARTLAGGDNEQFF
clone_size: many; v_call: TRBV20-1; d_call: -; j_call: TRBJ1-1; cdr3_nt: TGCAGTGCCACGACGGGGATGGGGGCCACTGAAGCTTTCTTT; cdr3_aa: CSATTGMGATEAFF
clone_size: -; v_call: TRBV9; d_call: TRBD1; j_call: TRBJ1-1; cdr3_nt: TGTGCCAGCAGCCCAGGGACAGGGGCTATGAACACTGAAGCTTTCTTT; cdr3_aa: CASSPGTGAMNTEAFF
clone_size: few; v_call: TRBV24-1; d_call: -; j_call: TRBJ2-1; cdr3_nt: TGTGCCACCAGTGATGCCCGGGGCGGCTCCTACAATGAGCAGTTCTTC; cdr3_aa: CATSDARGGSYNEQFF
clone_size: -; v_call: TRBV6-2/TRBV6-3; d_call: -; j_call: TRBJ1-4; cdr3_nt: TGTGCCAGCAGTTTCGAGAACACGGTTGTTGAAAAACTGTTTTTT; cdr3_aa: CASSFENTVVEKLFF
clone_size: -; v_call: TRBV6-2/TRBV6-3; d_call: -; j_call: TRBJ2-2; cdr3_nt: TGTGCCAGCCAGAGCTCAGGGGACACCGGGGAGCTGTTTTTT; cdr3_aa: CASQSSGDTGELFF
clone_size: -; v_call: TRBV7-2; d_call: -; j_call: TRBJ2-7; cdr3_nt: TGTGCCAGCAGCTCTGGACAGATGGTCTACGAGCAGTACTTC; cdr3_aa: CASSSGQMVYEQYF
clone_size: -; v_call: TRBV5-1; d_call: -; j_call: TRBJ2-3; cdr3_nt: TGCGCCAGCGCCTCGTCTAGCGGCACAGATACGCAGTATTTT; cdr3_aa: CASASSSGTDTQYF
clone_size: few; v_call: TRBV5-1; d_call: -; j_call: TRBJ2-1; cdr3_nt: TGCGCCAGCAGCTTAACGGGAAATTCTGTCGATGAGCAGTTCTTC; cdr3_aa: CASSLTGNSVDEQFF
clone_size: many; v_call: TRBV18; d_call: -; j_call: TRBJ1-1; cdr3_nt: TGTGCCAGCTCACCAAGGGTATTAGGGGCGAACACTGAAGCTTTCTTT; cdr3_aa: CASSPRVLGANTEAFF
clone_size: many; v_call: TRBV5-1; d_call: -; j_call: TRBJ1-4; cdr3_nt: TGCGCCAGCAGCTTGGAAATGCCCGGGACAACTAATGAAAAACTGTTTTTT; cdr3_aa: CASSLEMPGTTNEKLFF
clone_size: few; v_call: TRBV5-1; d_call: TRBD2; j_call: TRBJ2-3; cdr3_nt: TGCGCCAGCAGCTTGGTTCCGGGAGGAAGCACAGATACGCAGTATTTT; cdr3_aa: CASSLVPGGSTDTQYF
clone_size: -; v_call: TRBV6-6; d_call: -; j_call: TRBJ1-1; cdr3_nt: TGTGCCAGCAGGTTATTGGACACTGAAGCTTTCTTT; cdr3_aa: CASRLLDTEAFF
clone_size: -; v_call: TRBV7-2; d_call: -; j_call: TRBJ1-5; cdr3_nt: TGTGCCAGCAGCCCGAGTTTGGGACCCAATCAGCCCCAGCATTTT; cdr3_aa: CASSPSLGPNQPQHF
clone_size: -; v_call: TRBV20-1; d_call: TRBD1; j_call: TRBJ1-5; cdr3_nt: TGCAGTGCTTGGAGGGACAGGAGATTCAATCAGCCCCAGCATTTT; cdr3_aa: CSAWRDRRFNQPQHF
clone_size: -; v_call: TRBV7-2; d_call: -; j_call: TRBJ2-7; cdr3_nt: TGTGCCAGCAGCCGTAGCGGATCCTACGGGCAGTACTTC; cdr3_aa: CASSRSGSYGQYF
clone_size: -; v_call: TRBV20-1; d_call: -; j_call: TRBJ2-1; cdr3_nt: TGCAGTGCCATGGAGGGGTCCTACAATGAGCAGTTCTTC; cdr3_aa: CSAMEGSYNEQFF
clone_size: few; v_call: TRBV4-1; d_call: -; j_call: TRBJ2-7; cdr3_nt: TGCGCCAGCAGCCACTTGTTTTCCGAGCAGTACTTC; cdr3_aa: CASSHLFSEQYF
clone_size: -; v_call: TRBV29-1; d_call: -; j_call: TRBJ2-5; cdr3_nt: TGCAGCGTCGACGGACACCAAGAGACCCAGTACTTC; cdr3_aa: CSVDGHQETQYF
clone_size: many; v_call: TRBV7-2; d_call: TRBD2; j_call: TRBJ2-1; cdr3_nt: TGTGCCAGCAGCTTAGCCCTAGCGGATAACAATGAGCAGTTCTTC; cdr3_aa: CASSLALADNNEQFF
clone_size: -; v_call: TRBV7-2; d_call: -; j_call: TRBJ1-3; cdr3_nt: TGTGCCAGCAGCATCGACGGACCCTCTGGAAACACCATATATTTT; cdr3_aa: CASSIDGPSGNTIYF
clone_size: many; v_call: TRBV7-6; d_call: -; j_call: TRBJ2-7; cdr3_nt: TGTGCCAGCAGCTCACAGGGTTTTGGCGAGCAGTACTTC; cdr3_aa: CASSSQGFGEQYF
clone_size: few; v_call: TRBV7-9; d_call: -; j_call: TRBJ2-2; cdr3_nt: TGTGCCAGCAGCTTTCAGGTCGGGGAGCTGTTTTTT; cdr3_aa: CASSFQVGELFF
clone_size: few; v_call: TRBV27; d_call: -; j_call: TRBJ2-2; cdr3_nt: TGTGCCAGCAGTTTATCTGGACATTTAAACACCGGGGAGCTGTTTTTT; cdr3_aa: CASSLSGHLNTGELFF
clone_size: few; v_call: TRBV2; d_call: -; j_call: TRBJ1-5; cdr3_nt: TGTGCCAGCAGTGGGAAGGTTAGGAGCAATCAGCCCCAGCATTTT; cdr3_aa: CASSGKVRSNQPQHF
clone_size: -; v_call: TRBV6-5; d_call: -; j_call: TRBJ1-1; cdr3_nt: TGTGCCAGCAGTTACTCCCTTTCGGCGGGGACCGAAGCTTTCTTT; cdr3_aa: CASSYSLSAGTEAFF
clone_size: -; v_call: TRBV27; d_call: -; j_call: TRBJ1-2; cdr3_nt: TGTGCCAGCAGTTTCCAGGACGGTCGCTATGGCTACACCTTC; cdr3_aa: CASSFQDGRYGYTF
clone_size: few; v_call: TRBV5-1; d_call: -; j_call: TRBJ2-7; cdr3_nt: TGCGCCTCGTCCCCTACTAGTGCCACCTACGAGCAGTACTTC; cdr3_aa: CASSPTSATYEQYF
clone_size: many; v_call: TRBV4-1; d_call: TRBD2; j_call: TRBJ2-7; cdr3_nt: TGCGCCAGCAGCCTTTTAGCGGGGAGCGGCTACGAGCAGTACTTC; cdr3_aa: CASSLLAGSGYEQYF
clone_size: few; v_call: TRBV12-3/TRBV12-4; d_call: -; j_call: TRBJ2-5; cdr3_nt: TGTGCCAGCAGTTTATCCCGGGGGTCCGACCAAGAGACCCAGTACTTC; cdr3_aa: CASSLSRGSDQETQYF
clone_size: few; v_call: TRBV6-1; d_call: TRBD2; j_call: TRBJ2-2; cdr3_nt: TGTGCCAGCAGCCCCGGACGACTAGCGGGGGGGCGGCACACCGGGGAGCTGTTTTTT; cdr3_aa: CASSPGRLAGGRHTGELFF
clone_size: many; v_call: TRBV12-3/TRBV12-4; d_call: TRBD2; j_call: TRBJ2-1; cdr3_nt: TGTGCCAGCAGTTTAAACGGGAGGGGCAATGAGCAGTTCTTC; cdr3_aa: CASSLNGRGNEQFF
clone_size: -; v_call: TRBV5-6; d_call: -; j_call: TRBJ1-4; cdr3_nt: TGTGCCAGCAGCTTCCGAACCGGGACTGTTGAAAAACTGTTTTTT; cdr3_aa: CASSFRTGTVEKLFF
clone_size: -; v_call: TRBV6-5; d_call: TRBD2; j_call: TRBJ2-1; cdr3_nt: TGTGCCAGCAGAGACGGGGGGTATGAAGGCTATGAGCAGTTCTTC; cdr3_aa: CASRDGGYEGYEQFF
clone_size: few; v_call: TRBV5-4; d_call: TRBD1; j_call: TRBJ2-7; cdr3_nt: TGTGCCAGCAGCTCCCGGACAGGGGGTTTCTACGAGCAGTACTTC; cdr3_aa: CASSSRTGGFYEQYF
clone_size: -; v_call: TRBV28; d_call: -; j_call: TRBJ1-2; cdr3_nt: TGTGCCAGCAGTTTATTTTTAGAGGGGAATGGCAACTATGGCTACACCTTC; cdr3_aa: CASSLFLEGNGNYGYTF
clone_size: many; v_call: TRBV5-1; d_call: TRBD1; j_call: TRBJ2-7; cdr3_nt: TGCGCCAGCAGAAAGCCTGGGACAGGGTTCTACGAGCAGTACTTC; cdr3_aa: CASRKPGTGFYEQYF
clone_size: -; v_call: TRBV11-3; d_call: TRBD1; j_call: TRBJ2-3; cdr3_nt: TGTGCCAGCAGCTTAGTAGACAGGGAAATGAATACGCAGTATTTT; cdr3_aa: CASSLVDREMNTQYF
clone_size: -; v_call: TRBV7-2; d_call: -; j_call: TRBJ1-1; cdr3_nt: TGTGCCAGCACCAATTGGGGGGAGAACACTGAAGCTTTCTTT; cdr3_aa: CASTNWGENTEAFF
clone_size: -; v_call: TRBV24-1; d_call: -; j_call: TRBJ2-7; cdr3_nt: TGTGCCACCAGTGACCGACCCGGGACATGCTACGAGCAGTACTTC; cdr3_aa: CATSDRPGTCYEQYF
clone_size: many; v_call: TRBV7-9; d_call: -; j_call: TRBJ2-5; cdr3_nt: TGTGCCAGCAGTCCGACTGTACAAGAGACCCAGTACTTC; cdr3_aa: CASSPTVQETQYF
clone_size: -; v_call: TRBV6-6; d_call: -; j_call: TRBJ1-1; cdr3_nt: TGTGCCAGCAGGCTCTACAGTGAAGCTTTCTTT; cdr3_aa: CASRLYSEAFF
clone_size: -; v_call: TRBV7-9; d_call: TRBD1; j_call: TRBJ2-1; cdr3_nt: TGTGCCAGCAGCCTCCGGGACAGGGCTGGCGATGAGCAGTTCTTC; cdr3_aa: CASSLRDRAGDEQFF
clone_size: -; v_call: TRBV27; d_call: TRBD2; j_call: TRBJ2-4; cdr3_nt: TGTGCCAGCAGTTCCCTAAGCGGGACGGCCAAAAACATTCAGTACTTC; cdr3_aa: CASSSLSGTAKNIQYF
clone_size: -; v_call: TRBV7-8; d_call: -; j_call: TRBJ2-1; cdr3_nt: TGTGCCAGCAGCTTATCATGGCTAGCCCGCAATGAGCAGTTCTTC; cdr3_aa: CASSLSWLARNEQFF
clone_size: few; v_call: TRBV4-1; d_call: TRBD1; j_call: TRBJ2-7; cdr3_nt: TGCGCCAGCAGCCCCCGGGACAGGGGTCTTCTCACCTCCTACGAGCAGTACTTC; cdr3_aa: CASSPRDRGLLTSYEQYF
clone_size: -; v_call: TRBV3-1; d_call: TRBD1; j_call: TRBJ1-1; cdr3_nt: TGTGCCAGCAGACAGACAGGGGGGAACACTGAAGCTTTCTTT; cdr3_aa: CASRQTGGNTEAFF
clone_size: -; v_call: TRBV12-3/TRBV12-4; d_call: -; j_call: TRBJ1-5; cdr3_nt: TGTGCCAGCAGTTTGAGCTGGGACGCCACGGAACCCCAGCATTTT; cdr3_aa: CASSLSWDATEPQHF
clone_size: many; v_call: TRBV4-1; d_call: TRBD2; j_call: TRBJ2-2; cdr3_nt: TGCGCCAGCAGCCGGGGACTAGCCAGCACCGGGGAGCTGTTTTTT; cdr3_aa: CASSRGLASTGELFF
clone_size: many; v_call: TRBV27; d_call: TRBD1; j_call: TRBJ1-5; cdr3_nt: TGTGCCAGCAGGAGGACAGGGAGTGGTCAGCCCCAGCATTTT; cdr3_aa: CASRRTGSGQPQHF